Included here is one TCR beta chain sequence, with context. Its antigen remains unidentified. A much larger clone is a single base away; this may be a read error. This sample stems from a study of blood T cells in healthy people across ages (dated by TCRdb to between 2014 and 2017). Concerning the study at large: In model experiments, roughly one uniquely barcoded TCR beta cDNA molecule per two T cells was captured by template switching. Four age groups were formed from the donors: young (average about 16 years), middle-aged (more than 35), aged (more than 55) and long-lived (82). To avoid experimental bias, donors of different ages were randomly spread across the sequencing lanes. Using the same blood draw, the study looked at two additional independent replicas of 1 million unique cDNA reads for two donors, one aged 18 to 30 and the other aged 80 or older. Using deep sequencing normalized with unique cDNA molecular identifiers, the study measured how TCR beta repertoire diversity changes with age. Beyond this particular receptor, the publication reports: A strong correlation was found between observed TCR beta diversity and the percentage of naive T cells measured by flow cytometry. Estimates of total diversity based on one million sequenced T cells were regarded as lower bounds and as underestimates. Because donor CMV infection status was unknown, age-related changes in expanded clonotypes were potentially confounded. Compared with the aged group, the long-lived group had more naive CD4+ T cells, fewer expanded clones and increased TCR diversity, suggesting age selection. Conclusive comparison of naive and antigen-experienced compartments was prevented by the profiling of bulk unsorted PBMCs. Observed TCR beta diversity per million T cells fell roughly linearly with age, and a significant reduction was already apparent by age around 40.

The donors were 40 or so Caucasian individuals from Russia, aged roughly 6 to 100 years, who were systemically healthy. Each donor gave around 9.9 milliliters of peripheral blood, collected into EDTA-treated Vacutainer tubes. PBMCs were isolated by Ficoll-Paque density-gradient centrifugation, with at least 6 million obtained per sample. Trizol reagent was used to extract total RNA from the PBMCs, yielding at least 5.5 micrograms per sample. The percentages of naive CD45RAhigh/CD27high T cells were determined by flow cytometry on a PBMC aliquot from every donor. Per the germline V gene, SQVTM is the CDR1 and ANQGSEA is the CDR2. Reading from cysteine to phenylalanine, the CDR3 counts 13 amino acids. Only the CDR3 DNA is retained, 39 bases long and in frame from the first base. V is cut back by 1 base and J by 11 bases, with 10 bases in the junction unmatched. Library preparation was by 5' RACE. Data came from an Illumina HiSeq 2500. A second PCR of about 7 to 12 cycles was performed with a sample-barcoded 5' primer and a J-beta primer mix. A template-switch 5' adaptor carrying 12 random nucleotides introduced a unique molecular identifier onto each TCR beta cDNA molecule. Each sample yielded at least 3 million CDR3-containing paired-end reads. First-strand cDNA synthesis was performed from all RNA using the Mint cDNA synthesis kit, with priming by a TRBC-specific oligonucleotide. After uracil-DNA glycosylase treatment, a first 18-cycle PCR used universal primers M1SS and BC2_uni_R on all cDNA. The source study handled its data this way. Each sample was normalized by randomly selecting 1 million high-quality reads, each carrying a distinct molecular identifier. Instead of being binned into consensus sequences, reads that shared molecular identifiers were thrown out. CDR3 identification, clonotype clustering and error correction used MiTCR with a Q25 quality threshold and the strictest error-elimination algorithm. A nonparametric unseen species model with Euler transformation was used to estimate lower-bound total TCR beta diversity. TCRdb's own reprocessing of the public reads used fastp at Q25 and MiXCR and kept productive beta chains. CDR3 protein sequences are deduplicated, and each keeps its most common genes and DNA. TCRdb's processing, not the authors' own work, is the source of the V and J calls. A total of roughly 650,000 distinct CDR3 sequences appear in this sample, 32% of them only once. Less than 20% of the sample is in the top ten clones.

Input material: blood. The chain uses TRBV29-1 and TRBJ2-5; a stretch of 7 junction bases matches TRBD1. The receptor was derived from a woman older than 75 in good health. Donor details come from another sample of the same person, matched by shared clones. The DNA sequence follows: TGCAGCGTTGAAGGACAGGGCCCCCATGAGCAGTACTTC. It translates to CSVEGQGPHEQYF.